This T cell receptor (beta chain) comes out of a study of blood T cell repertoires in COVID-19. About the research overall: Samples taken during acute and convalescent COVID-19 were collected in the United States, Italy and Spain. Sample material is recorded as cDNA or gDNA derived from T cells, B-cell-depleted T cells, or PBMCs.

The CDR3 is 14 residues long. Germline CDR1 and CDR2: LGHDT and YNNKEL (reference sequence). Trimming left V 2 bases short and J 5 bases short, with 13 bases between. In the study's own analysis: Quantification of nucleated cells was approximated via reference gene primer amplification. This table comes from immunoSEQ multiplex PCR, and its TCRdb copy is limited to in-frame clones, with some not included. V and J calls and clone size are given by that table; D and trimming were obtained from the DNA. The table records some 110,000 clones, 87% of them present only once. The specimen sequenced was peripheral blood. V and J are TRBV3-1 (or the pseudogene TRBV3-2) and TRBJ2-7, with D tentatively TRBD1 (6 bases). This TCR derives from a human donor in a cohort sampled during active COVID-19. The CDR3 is CASSQNRANDEQYF. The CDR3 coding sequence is TGTGCCAGCAGCCAAAACAGGGCCAATGACGAGCAGTACTTC.